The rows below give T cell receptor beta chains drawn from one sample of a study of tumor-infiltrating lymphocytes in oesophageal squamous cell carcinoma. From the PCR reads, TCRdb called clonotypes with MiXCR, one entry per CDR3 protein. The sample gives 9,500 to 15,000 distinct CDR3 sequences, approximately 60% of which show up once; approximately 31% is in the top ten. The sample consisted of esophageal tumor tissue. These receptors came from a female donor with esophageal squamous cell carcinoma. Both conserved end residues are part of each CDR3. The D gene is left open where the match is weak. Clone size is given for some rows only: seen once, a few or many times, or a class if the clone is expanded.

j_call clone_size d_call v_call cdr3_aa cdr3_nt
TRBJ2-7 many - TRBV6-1 CASSFSDHSSYEQYF TGTGCCAGCAGCTTCTCGGATCATAGCTCCTACGAGCAGTACTTC
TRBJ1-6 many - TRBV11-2 CASSLRSKGGSSYNSPLHF TGTGCCAGCAGCTTAAGGAGTAAGGGAGGGAGCTCCTATAATTCACCCCTCCACTTT
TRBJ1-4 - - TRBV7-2 CASSLSGVVEKLFF TGTGCCAGCAGCTTGTCGGGGGTTGTTGAAAAACTGTTTTTT
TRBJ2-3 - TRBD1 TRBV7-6 CASSFFVDRGKKGTDTQYF TGTGCTAGCAGCTTTTTCGTGGACAGGGGCAAGAAGGGCACAGATACGCAGTATTTT
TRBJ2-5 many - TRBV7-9 CASSSGPSQQETQYF TGTGCCAGCAGCTCTGGACCCTCCCAGCAAGAGACCCAGTACTTC
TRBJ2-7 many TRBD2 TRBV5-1 CASSWASGVSYEQYF TGCGCCAGCAGTTGGGCTAGCGGGGTCTCCTACGAGCAGTACTTC
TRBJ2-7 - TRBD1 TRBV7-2 CASSLVGTGSYEQYF TGTGCCAGCAGCTTAGTAGGGACAGGTTCCTACGAGCAGTACTTC
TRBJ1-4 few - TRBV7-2 CASSLAQGGEKLFF TGTGCCAGCAGCTTAGCACAGGGAGGCGAAAAACTGTTTTTT
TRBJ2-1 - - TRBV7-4 CASSTSGIEQFF TGTGCCAGCAGCACCTCAGGGATTGAGCAGTTCTTC
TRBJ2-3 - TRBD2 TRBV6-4 CASSVVAGGTDTQYF TGTGCCAGCAGTGTGGTAGCGGGAGGCACAGATACGCAGTATTTT
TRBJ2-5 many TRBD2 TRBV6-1 CASSRHGLAEETQYF TGTGCCAGCAGCCGCCACGGACTAGCGGAAGAGACCCAGTACTTC
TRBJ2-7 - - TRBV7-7 CASSAGTYNEQYF TGTGCTAGCAGCGCCGGGACTTACAATGAGCAGTACTTC
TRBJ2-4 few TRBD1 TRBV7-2 CASSFIGGGNIQYF TGTGCCAGCAGCTTCATAGGGGGCGGAAACATTCAGTACTTC
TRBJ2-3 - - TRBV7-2 CASSLPTGSTDTQYF TGTGCCAGCAGCTTGCCCACAGGGAGCACAGATACGCAGTATTTT
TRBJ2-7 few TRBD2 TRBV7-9 CASSNSGRSYEQYF TGTGCCAGCAGTAATAGCGGGAGGAGCTACGAGCAGTACTTC
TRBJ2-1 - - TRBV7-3 CASSPSFRGEEQFF TGTGCCAGCAGCCCTTCGTTTAGGGGGGAGGAGCAGTTCTTC
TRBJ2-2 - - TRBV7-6 CASRALGGPNTGELFF TGTGCCAGCAGGGCACTTGGGGGTCCGAACACCGGGGAGCTGTTTTTT
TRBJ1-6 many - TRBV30 CAWSVDVSSPLHF TGTGCCTGGAGTGTGGACGTGAGCTCACCCCTCCACTTT
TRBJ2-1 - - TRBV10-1 CASSVQGSYNEQFF TGCGCCAGCAGCGTCCAGGGCTCCTACAATGAGCAGTTCTTC
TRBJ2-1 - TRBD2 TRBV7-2 CASSLRASGGYNEQFF TGTGCCAGCAGCTTAAGGGCTAGCGGGGGATACAATGAGCAGTTCTTC
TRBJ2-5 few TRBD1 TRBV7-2 CASSAYRGRGLETQYF TGTGCCAGCAGCGCCTACAGGGGGCGCGGTCTAGAGACCCAGTACTTC
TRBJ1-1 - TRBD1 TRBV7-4 CASSPSPQGANTEAFF TGTGCCAGCAGCCCAAGTCCTCAGGGGGCCAACACTGAAGCTTTCTTT
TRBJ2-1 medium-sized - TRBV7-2 CASSPTRVANEQFF TGTGCCAGCAGCCCTACAAGGGTTGCAAATGAGCAGTTCTTC
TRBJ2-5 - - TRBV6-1 CASSEIRGLQETQYF TGTGCCAGCAGTGAAATTAGGGGCCTACAAGAGACCCAGTACTTC
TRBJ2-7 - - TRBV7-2 CASSLYGPREQYF TGTGCCAGCAGCTTATATGGGCCTCGGGAGCAGTACTTC
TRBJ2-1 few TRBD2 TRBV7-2 CASSRLAGENGEQFF TGTGCCAGCAGCCGTCTAGCGGGAGAAAACGGTGAGCAGTTCTTC
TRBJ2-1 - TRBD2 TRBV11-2 CASSGTSGTVAYNEQFF TGTGCCAGCAGCGGGACTAGCGGGACAGTCGCCTACAATGAGCAGTTCTTC
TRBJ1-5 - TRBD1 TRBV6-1 CASSPGTGEQPQHF TGTGCCAGCAGTCCCGGGACAGGAGAACAGCCCCAGCATTTT
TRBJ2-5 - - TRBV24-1 CATSDPTGTQETQYF TGTGCCACCAGTGATCCCACAGGGACCCAAGAGACCCAGTACTTC
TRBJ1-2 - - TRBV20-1 CSARAHGYTF TGCAGTGCTAGGGCGCATGGCTACACCTTC
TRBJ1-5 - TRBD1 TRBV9 CASSVGTGGQPQHF TGTGCCAGCAGCGTTGGGACAGGGGGTCAGCCCCAGCATTTT
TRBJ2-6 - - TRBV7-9 CASSLHSSGANVLTF TGTGCCAGCAGCTTACACAGCTCTGGGGCCAACGTCCTGACTTTC
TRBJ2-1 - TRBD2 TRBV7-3 CASSLTSGGALPYNEQFF TGTGCCAGCAGCTTAACTAGCGGGGGGGCCTTACCCTACAATGAGCAGTTCTTC
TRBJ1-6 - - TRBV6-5 CASSYAGPGSPLHF TGTGCCAGCAGTTATGCAGGCCCTGGTTCACCCCTCCACTTT
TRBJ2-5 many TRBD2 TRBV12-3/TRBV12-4 CASSLGRGGQETQYF TGTGCCAGCAGTTTGGGGCGGGGGGGCCAAGAGACCCAGTACTTC
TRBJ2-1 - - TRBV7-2 CASSLAAGAHNEQFF TGTGCCAGCAGCTTAGCGGCGGGGGCCCACAATGAGCAGTTCTTC
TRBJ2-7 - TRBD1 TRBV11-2 CASSLFRDRVLYF TGTGCCAGCAGCTTATTCCGGGACAGGGTGCTGTACTTC
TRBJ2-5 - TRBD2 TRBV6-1 CASSRTREETQYF TGTGCCAGCAGCCGGACTAGGGAAGAGACCCAGTACTTC
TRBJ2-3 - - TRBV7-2 CASSSPGSSTDTQYF TGTGCCAGCAGCTCACCCGGGTCTAGCACAGATACGCAGTATTTT
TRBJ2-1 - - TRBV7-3 CASSLTDLDPNEQFF TGTGCCAGCAGCTTAACGGATTTGGACCCAAATGAGCAGTTCTTC
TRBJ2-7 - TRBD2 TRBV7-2 CASSLGLAGGLDEQYF TGTGCCAGCAGCTTAGGGCTAGCGGGAGGGTTGGACGAGCAGTACTTC
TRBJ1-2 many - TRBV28 CASGPNYGYTF TGTGCCAGCGGACCTAACTATGGCTACACCTTC
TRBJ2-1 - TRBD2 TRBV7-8 CASSLLAGNYNEQFF TGTGCCAGCAGCCTTCTAGCGGGGAACTACAATGAGCAGTTCTTC
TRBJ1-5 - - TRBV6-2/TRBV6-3 CASSYDYLSGTNQPQHF TGTGCCAGCAGTTACGACTACTTGTCCGGGACCAATCAGCCCCAGCATTTT
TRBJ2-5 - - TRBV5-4 CASSLTTGSTETQYF TGTGCCAGCAGCTTGACGACAGGTAGCACGGAGACCCAGTACTTC
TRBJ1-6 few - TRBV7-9 CASSRDSENSPLHF TGTGCCAGCAGCCGCGACAGTGAGAATTCACCCCTCCACTTT